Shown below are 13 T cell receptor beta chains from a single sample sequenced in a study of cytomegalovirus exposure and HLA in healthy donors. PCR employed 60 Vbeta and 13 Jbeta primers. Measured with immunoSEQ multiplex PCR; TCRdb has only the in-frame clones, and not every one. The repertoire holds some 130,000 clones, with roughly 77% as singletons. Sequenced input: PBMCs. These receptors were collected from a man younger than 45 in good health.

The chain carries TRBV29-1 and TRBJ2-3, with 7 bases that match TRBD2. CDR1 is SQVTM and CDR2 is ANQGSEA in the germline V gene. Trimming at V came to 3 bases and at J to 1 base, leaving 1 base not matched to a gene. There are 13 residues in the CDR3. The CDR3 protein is CSVEGGGTDTQYF. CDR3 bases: TGCAGCGTTGAGGGGGGGGGCACAGATACGCAGTATTTT.

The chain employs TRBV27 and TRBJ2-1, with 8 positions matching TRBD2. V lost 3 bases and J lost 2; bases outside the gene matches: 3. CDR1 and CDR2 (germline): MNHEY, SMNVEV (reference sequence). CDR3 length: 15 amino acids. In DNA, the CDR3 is TGTGCCAGCAGTTTCGGACTAGCCGCCTACAATGAGCAGTTCTTC. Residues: CASSFGLAAYNEQFF.

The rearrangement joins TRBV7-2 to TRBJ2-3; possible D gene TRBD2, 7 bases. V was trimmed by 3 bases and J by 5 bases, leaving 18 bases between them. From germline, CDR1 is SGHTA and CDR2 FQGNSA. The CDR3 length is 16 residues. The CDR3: CASSFSPQGGKDTQYF. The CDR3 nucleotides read TGTGCCAGCAGCTTTAGTCCACAGGGAGGGAAAGATACGCAGTATTTT.

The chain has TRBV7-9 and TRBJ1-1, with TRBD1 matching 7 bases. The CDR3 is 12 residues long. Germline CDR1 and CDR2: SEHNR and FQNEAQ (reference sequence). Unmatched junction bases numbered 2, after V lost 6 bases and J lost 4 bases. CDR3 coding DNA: TGTGCCAGCAGACAGGGGCCCACTGAAGCTTTCTTT. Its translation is CASRQGPTEAFF.

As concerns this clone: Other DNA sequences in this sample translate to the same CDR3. CDR3 sequence reads: CASSIGLAGNEQFF. CDR3 sequence (DNA): TGTGCCAGTAGTATTGGACTAGCGGGCAATGAGCAGTTCTTC. This chain uses TRBV19 with TRBJ2-1, with TRBD2 identical over 11 bases. Losses at the gene ends were 3 bases for V and 6 bases for J; bases not matched to a gene: 1. The germline V gene encodes CDR1 LNHDA and CDR2 SQIVND (reference sequence). The CDR3 totals 14 residues.

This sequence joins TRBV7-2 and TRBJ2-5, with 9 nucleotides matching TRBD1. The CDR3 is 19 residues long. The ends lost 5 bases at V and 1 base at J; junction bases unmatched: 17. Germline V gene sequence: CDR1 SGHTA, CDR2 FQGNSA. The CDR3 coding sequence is TGTGCCAGCAGCCTTCCCGGGACAGGGCATAGCTTCCCCCAAGAGACCCAGTACTTC. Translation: CASSLPGTGHSFPQETQYF.

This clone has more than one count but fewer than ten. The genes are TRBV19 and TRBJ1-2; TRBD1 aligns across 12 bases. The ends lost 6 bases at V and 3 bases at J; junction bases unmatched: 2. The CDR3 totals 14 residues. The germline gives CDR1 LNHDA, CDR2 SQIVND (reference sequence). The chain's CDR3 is CASRGTGGDYGYTF. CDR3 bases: TGTGCCAGTAGGGGGACAGGGGGCGACTATGGCTACACCTTC.

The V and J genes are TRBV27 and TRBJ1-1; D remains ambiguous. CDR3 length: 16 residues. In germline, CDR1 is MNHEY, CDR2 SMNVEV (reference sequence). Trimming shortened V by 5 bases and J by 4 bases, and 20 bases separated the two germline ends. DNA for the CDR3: TGTGCCAGCAGTCTTTTTGGAAGCGTTGAGGGCACTGAAGCTTTCTTT. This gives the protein CASSLFGSVEGTEAFF.

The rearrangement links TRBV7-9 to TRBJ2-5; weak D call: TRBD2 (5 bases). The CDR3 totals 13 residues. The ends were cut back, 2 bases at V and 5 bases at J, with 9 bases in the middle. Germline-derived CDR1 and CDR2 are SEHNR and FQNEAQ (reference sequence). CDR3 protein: CASSLWTGETQYF. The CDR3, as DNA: TGTGCCAGCAGCTTATGGACGGGGGAGACCCAGTACTTC.

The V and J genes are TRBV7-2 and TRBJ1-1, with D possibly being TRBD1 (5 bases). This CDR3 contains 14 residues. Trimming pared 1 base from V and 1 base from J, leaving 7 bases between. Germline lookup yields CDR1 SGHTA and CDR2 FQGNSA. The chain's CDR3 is CASSLDGGNTEAFF. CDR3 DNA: TGTGCCAGCAGCTTAGACGGGGGGAACACTGAAGCTTTCTTT. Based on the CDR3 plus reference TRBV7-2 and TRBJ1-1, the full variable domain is GAGVSQSPSNKVTEKGKDVELRCDPISGHTALYWYRQSLGQGLEFLIYFQGNSAPDKSGLPSDRFSAERTGGSVSTLTIQRTQQEDSAVYLCASSLDGGNTEAFFGQGTRLTVV.

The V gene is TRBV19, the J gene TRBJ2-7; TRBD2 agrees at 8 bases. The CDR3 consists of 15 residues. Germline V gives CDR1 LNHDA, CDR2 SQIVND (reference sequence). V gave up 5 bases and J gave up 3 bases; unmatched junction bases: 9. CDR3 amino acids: CASSPMTSAHYEQYF. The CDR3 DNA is TGTGCCAGTAGTCCAATGACTAGCGCACACTACGAGCAGTACTTC.

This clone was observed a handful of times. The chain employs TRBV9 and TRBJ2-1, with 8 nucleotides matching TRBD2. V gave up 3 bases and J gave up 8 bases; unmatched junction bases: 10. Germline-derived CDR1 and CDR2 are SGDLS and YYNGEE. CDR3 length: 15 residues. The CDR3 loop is CASSATSGRFHEQFF. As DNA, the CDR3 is TGTGCCAGCAGCGCAACGAGCGGGAGATTCCATGAGCAGTTCTTC.

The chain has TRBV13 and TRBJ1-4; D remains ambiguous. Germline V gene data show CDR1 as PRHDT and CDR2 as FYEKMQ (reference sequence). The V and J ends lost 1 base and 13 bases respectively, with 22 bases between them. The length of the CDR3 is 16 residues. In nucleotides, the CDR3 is TGTGCCAGCAGCTTAGATCGTACAGAGTCCGGTTCTCGACTGTTTTTT. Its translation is CASSLDRTESGSRLFF.